Below are 26 T cell receptor beta chains sequenced from a single sample in a study of human versus mouse CDR3 diversity and MHC coevolution (dated by TCRdb to the late 2010s). The library was built by means of the immunoSEQ multiplex PCR assay. The source is immuneACCESS, and TCRdb retained only in-frame sequences with V and J called. Part of the clones is not carried over; for the studies checked, unresolved V genes explain less than half of this, and the remainder is unexplained. The sample contains tens of thousands of clones, around 93% of them found a single time. 1.2% to 1.5% of the sample rests with the top ten. Sequencing was performed on naive CD4+ T cells from blood. The cell subset or site label, as the study defines it: CD45RO-negative CD62L-positive naive CD4 T cells. The receptors here all came from a person aged 30 to 69 in good health.

The chain couples TRBV5-1 to TRBJ2-7, with D possibly being TRBD1 (6 bases). Trimming left V 0 bases short and J 5 bases short, with 12 bases between. The length of the CDR3 is 14 residues. Per the germline V gene, CDR1 is SGHRS and CDR2 is YFSETQ. CDR3 residues: CASSLVQGRDEQYF. CDR3 bases: TGCGCCAGCAGCTTGGTGCAGGGGCGGGACGAGCAGTACTTC.

The chain recombines TRBV13 with TRBJ1-2, with D perhaps TRBD1 (5 bases). V lost 5 bases, J lost 3 bases, and 7 bases lay in between. This CDR3 region has 12 residues. Germline V CDR1 and CDR2: PRHDT, FYEKMQ (reference sequence). The chain's CDR3 is CASSIRDYGYTF. The DNA for the CDR3 is TGTGCCAGCAGCATCAGGGACTATGGCTACACCTTC.

The V call is TRBV27, the J call TRBJ1-2; D is uncertain. This CDR3 is 12 amino acids long. Germline CDR1 is MNHEY and CDR2 is SMNVEV (reference sequence). The V gene lost 8 bases and the J gene lost 4 bases, with 11 bases spanning the gap. CDR3: CASSPRGYGYTF. CDR3 DNA sequence: TGTGCCAGCTCCCCCCGGGGCTATGGCTACACCTTC.

The chain recombines TRBV6-1 with TRBJ2-7; tentative D call: TRBD2 (6 bases). CDR3 length: 13 residues. Between the trimmed V and J ends, which lost 7 bases and 3 bases, there was a span of 13 bases. Germline loops: CDR1 MNHNS, CDR2 SASEGT. The CDR3 loop reads CASTIGTGYEQYF. In nucleotides, the CDR3 is TGTGCCAGCACTATCGGGACTGGCTACGAGCAGTACTTC.

The chain uses TRBV30 and TRBJ1-4; D uncertain. CDR1 and CDR2 from the germline V gene are GTSNPN and SVGIG (reference sequence). The CDR3 loop spans 12 amino acids. Trimming pared 5 bases from V and 1 base from J, leaving 5 bases between. CDR3: CAWAGTNEKLFF. In DNA, the CDR3 is TGTGCCTGGGCGGGAACTAATGAAAAACTGTTTTTT.

Written as DNA, the CDR3 is TGCAGCGTTGTCAGCAGCGGTGGTGAAAAACTGTTTTTT. Protein product: CSVVSSGGEKLFF. V is TRBV29-1 and J is TRBJ1-4; D remains ambiguous. The CDR3 is 13 residues long. Trimming removed 4 bases from V and 7 bases from J, with 13 bases in between. Germline V gene lookup returns CDR1 SQVTM and CDR2 ANQGSEA.

This chain's CDR3 is CASSYSGQPNTEAFF. For the CDR3, the DNA is TGTGCCAGCAGTTACTCGGGACAGCCGAACACTGAAGCTTTCTTT. J is TRBJ1-1 and V is TRBV6-5; 7 nucleotides match TRBD1. V dropped 0 bases and J dropped 1; count of bases not matched to a gene: 2. The CDR3 covers 15 residues. The germline gives CDR1 MNHEY, CDR2 SVGAGI.

The chain recombines TRBV5-4 with TRBJ1-5; 9 bases match TRBD1. Losses at the gene ends were 0 bases for V and 12 bases for J; bases not matched to a gene: 4. The CDR3 is made up of 13 amino acids. Germline assignment: CDR1 SGHNT and CDR2 YYREEE (reference sequence). CDR3 loop: CASSLAGQGLQHF. CDR3 sequence (DNA): TGTGCCAGCAGCTTGGCAGGACAGGGGCTCCAGCATTTT. The complete variable domain, with remaining parts taken from reference TRBV5-4 and TRBJ1-5, reads ETGVTQSPTHLIKTRGQQVTLRCSSQSGHNTVSWYQQALGQGPQFIFQYYREEENGRGNFPPRFSGLQFPNYSSELNVNALELDDSALYLCASSLAGQGLQHFGDGTRLSIL.

V gene TRBV28 combines with J gene TRBJ2-7, with D possibly being TRBD1 (6 bases). The germline V gene encodes CDR1 MDHEN and CDR2 SYDVKM. V lost 10 bases and J lost 2, with 12 bases in between. The CDR3 loop spans 12 amino acids. The CDR3 DNA sequence: TGTGCCACTTCGGGACAAACCTACGAGCAGTACTTC. It specifies CATSGQTYEQYF.

This sequence joins TRBV6-1 and TRBJ1-2; 10 nucleotides match TRBD1. The trim removed 8 bases at V and 4 bases at J, leaving 7 bases unmatched. The CDR3 length is 14 residues. From germline, CDR1 is MNHNS and CDR2 SASEGT. In DNA form, the CDR3 reads TGTGCCAGCCTGCCCCGGACAGGGGGCTATGGCTACACCTTC. This encodes CASLPRTGGYGYTF.

The chain uses TRBV23-1 and TRBJ1-1; D is uncertain. TRBV23-1 is an ORF; its function is uncertain. CDR3 length: 16 residues. The V and J ends lost 0 bases and 6 bases respectively, with 17 bases between them. CDR3 sequence reads: CASSQSPGGWPPEAFF. CDR3 nucleotide sequence: TGCGCCAGCAGTCAATCGCCCGGAGGGTGGCCCCCTGAAGCTTTCTTT.

The gene calls are TRBV18 and TRBJ2-2; tentative D call: TRBD2 (5 bases). CDR1 and CDR2 (germline): KGHSH, LQKENI. Trimming cost V 2 bases and J 6 bases, with 7 bases left between them. The CDR3 has 13 amino acids. For the CDR3, the DNA is TGTGCCAGCTCACCAGGGGAGCCCGGGGAGCTGTTTTTT. It is translated as CASSPGEPGELFF.

The chain recombines TRBV6-5 with TRBJ1-5, with D possibly matching TRBD1 (6 bases). V dropped 6 bases and J dropped 6 bases, with 18 bases sitting between them. The CDR3 extends over 15 amino acids. Germline loops: CDR1 MNHEY, CDR2 SVGAGI. CDR3 loop: CASSPRGAPTQPQHF. The CDR3 DNA reads as TGTGCCAGCAGCCCCAGGGGAGCCCCAACTCAGCCCCAGCATTTT.

V usage is TRBV18 and J usage is TRBJ1-1; no reliable D call. Germline CDR1 and CDR2: KGHSH and LQKENI. V lost 2 bases to trimming and J lost 1 base, with 8 bases between them. The CDR3 covers 14 residues. The CDR3 bases are TGTGCCAGCTCACCAGGTATCGGGAACACTGAAGCTTTCTTT. Its protein is CASSPGIGNTEAFF. Based on the CDR3 plus reference TRBV18 and TRBJ1-1, the full variable domain is NAGVMQNPRHLVRRRGQEARLRCSPMKGHSHVYWYRQLPEEGLKFMVYLQKENIIDESGMPKERFSAEFPKEGPSILRIQQVVRGDSAAYFCASSPGIGNTEAFFGQGTRLTVV.

The rearrangement joins TRBV30 to TRBJ1-2, with TRBD1 matching over 10 bases. The V and J ends lost 0 bases and 6 bases, in that order; junction bases with no gene match: 7. The CDR3 contains 15 residues. Germline lookup yields CDR1 GTSNPN and CDR2 SVGIG (reference sequence). Written as DNA, the CDR3 is TGTGCCTGGAGTGTAAAGGAGACAGGGGGCAATGGCTACACCTTC. Translating gives CAWSVKETGGNGYTF.

The chain uses TRBV19 and TRBJ2-7; 9 nucleotides line up with TRBD1. The CDR3 runs to 15 residues. Germline CDR1 LNHDA, CDR2 SQIVND (reference sequence). J was trimmed by 5 bases and V by 1 base; bases with no gene match: 6. This CDR3 reads CASSIVWTGDHEQYF. The CDR3 region has the DNA TGTGCCAGTAGTATAGTCTGGACAGGGGACCACGAGCAGTACTTC.

The chain recombines TRBV10-3 with TRBJ1-1, with a tentative D call TRBD1 (6 bases). Deletions cut 5 bases from V and 3 bases from J, with 13 bases between. This CDR3 region has 14 residues. Per the germline V gene, CDR1 is ENHRY and CDR2 is SYGVKD. The CDR3 DNA reads as TGTGCCATCAGTCCACTGAACAGGGACACTGAAGCTTTCTTT. This sequence encodes CAISPLNRDTEAFF.

The chain employs TRBV9 and TRBJ2-7, with TRBD2 matching over 11 bases. Per the germline V gene, CDR1 is SGDLS and CDR2 is YYNGEE. The junction had 7 bases not matched to a gene; V was cut back by 0 bases and J by 2 bases. The CDR3 loop spans 17 amino acids. CDR3 nucleotide sequence: TGTGCCAGCAGCGTAGGACTAGCGGGATCGACCGCCTACGAGCAGTACTTC. Translated: CASSVGLAGSTAYEQYF. Looking up the rest from reference TRBV9 and TRBJ2-7 gives the full variable domain: DSGVTQTPKHLITATGQRVTLRCSPRSGDLSVYWYQQSLDQGLQFLIQYYNGEERAKGNILERFSAQQFPDLHSELNLSSLELGDSALYFCASSVGLAGSTAYEQYFGPGTRLTVT.

The rearrangement links TRBV4-1 to TRBJ1-5; no definite D call. Deletions cut 3 bases from V and 2 bases from J, with 5 bases between. Germline CDR1 and CDR2: MGHRA and YSYEKL. This CDR3 spans 13 amino acids. The CDR3 reads CASSHEGNQPQHF. CDR3 coding DNA: TGCGCCAGCAGCCACGAGGGCAATCAGCCCCAGCATTTT.

This chain links TRBV5-1 with TRBJ2-5; no clear D gene. Trimming left V 0 bases short and J 5 bases short, with 11 bases between. Germline V gene data show CDR1 as SGHRS and CDR2 as YFSETQ. This CDR3 region has 14 residues. Here the CDR3 reads CASSLAPGGETQYF. CDR3 DNA: TGCGCCAGCAGCTTGGCCCCGGGTGGGGAGACCCAGTACTTC.

This rearrangement joins TRBV7-2 to TRBJ1-1; TRBD1 might be the D (5 bases). The CDR3 sequence is 15 residues long. With 5 bases removed from V and 6 bases from J, the gap between germline ends came to 19 bases. Germline assignment: CDR1 SGHTA and CDR2 FQGNSA. The CDR3 nucleotides read TGTGCCAGCAGCCCCCGCCAGGGTTTTAACGCTGAAGCTTTCTTT. It codes for CASSPRQGFNAEAFF.

The J gene is TRBJ1-3, the V gene TRBV6-5; D unresolved. Germline CDR1 reads MNHEY; CDR2 reads SVGAGI. There are 13 residues in the CDR3. V lost 5 bases, J lost 4 bases, and 9 bases lay in between. The CDR3 DNA reads as TGTGCCAGCAGTGAGGGCCGCGGAAACACCATATATTTT. Protein sequence: CASSEGRGNTIYF.

The chain links TRBV19 to TRBJ2-7; 8 nucleotides line up with TRBD1. In germline, CDR1 is LNHDA, CDR2 SQIVND (reference sequence). Trimming removed 7 bases from V and 6 bases from J; junction bases left unmatched: 8. CDR3 length equals 13 residues. DNA of the CDR3: TGTGCCAGTACCTCTCGAACAGGGGGCGAGCAGTACTTC. The encoded protein is CASTSRTGGEQYF.

This clone was detected only a few times. The chain links TRBV10-3 to TRBJ1-5; D not resolved. V was shortened by 11 bases and J by 2 bases, with 10 bases between the two germline ends. The CDR3 is 12 amino acids. Germline CDR1 and CDR2: ENHRY and SYGVKD. The CDR3 DNA sequence: TGTGCCGTCGGCGGGGGCAATCAGCCCCAGCATTTT. It translates to CAVGGGNQPQHF.

This chain links TRBV29-1 with TRBJ2-7, with D tentatively TRBD1 (7 bases). Trimming removed 3 bases at V and 5 bases at J, with 11 bases between. Germline V lookup: CDR1 SQVTM, CDR2 ANQGSEA. This CDR3 region has 12 residues. This chain's CDR3 is CSVDPGGNEQYF. CDR3 coding DNA: TGCAGCGTTGACCCAGGGGGGAACGAGCAGTACTTC.

The chain combines TRBV2 with TRBJ1-5; TRBD1 might be the D (6 bases). The germline CDR1 and CDR2 sequences are SNHLY and FYNNEI. The CDR3 length is 14 residues. Trimming stripped 4 bases from V and 6 bases from J, with 13 bases between. Here the CDR3 DNA reads TGTGCCAGCAGTGCTACAGGGATTGGTCAGCCCCAGCATTTT. Encoded protein: CASSATGIGQPQHF.